This TCR beta chain was captured in a study of CD8 T cells in Susac syndrome. The controls were healthy donors who were matched for age and sex. Negative isolation yielded CD8+ and CD4+ T cells; FACS enriched TEMRA cells. The CDR3 covers 16 residues. The germline V gene has CDR1 SGHDN and CDR2 FVKESK. Trimming took off 4 bases at V and 0 bases at J, with 12 bases between the two ends. Random hexamers were used to reverse transcribe an amount of roughly 0.5 to 1 ug RNA. Multiplex PCR with immunoSEQ amplified the TCR beta CDR3 across 54 Vbeta and 13 Jbeta. TCRdb recomputed calls from the immunoSEQ multiplex PCR reads with MiXCR, one row per CDR3 protein. The sample has about 190,000 distinct CDR3 sequences, 85% to 95% seen once.

The V call is TRBV14, the J call TRBJ2-2; D gene unclear. Sequenced sample: CD4+ T cells from PBMCs. The clonotype was recovered from a human donor in good health. The CDR3 region is CASSPVRSSNTGELFF. CDR3 in DNA: TGTGCCAGCAGCCCGGTACGATCATCGAACACCGGGGAGCTGTTTTTT.